This note documents a single T cell receptor (beta chain) sequence. Data came from immunoSEQ multiplex PCR; TCRdb stores just in-frame clones and leaves some out. The table lists some 150,000 clones, about 94% of them singletons, with 14% in the top ten. V dropped 0 bases and J dropped 5; count of bases not matched to a gene: 5. CDR1 is LGHDT, CDR2 YNNKEL, per germline (reference sequence). The CDR3 runs to 15 residues. The entry originates in a study of control samples from healthy donors and cancer patients. The TCR was taken from a man aged 55 to 70 with colorectal cancer. The sequenced material came from PBMCs. J is TRBJ2-7 and V is TRBV3-1 (or the pseudogene TRBV3-2); 9 bases fit TRBD2. CDR3 protein: CASSQETLAGNEQYF. DNA for the CDR3: TGTGCCAGCAGCCAAGAAACCCTAGCGGGGAACGAGCAGTACTTC.